This T cell receptor beta chain is from a study of blood T cell repertoires in COVID-19. At the level of the study: Samples came from the United States, Italy and Spain, spanning acute and convalescent COVID-19. T cells, B-cell-depleted T cells, or PBMCs supplied cDNA or gDNA.

The CDR3 is 15 residues long. V dropped 7 bases and J dropped 1; count of bases not matched to a gene: 5. CDR1 and CDR2 from the germline V gene are LNHDA and SQIVND (reference sequence). In the original analysis: It was from reference gene primer amplification that nucleated cell counts were estimated. The data were produced by immunoSEQ multiplex PCR, yet TCRdb's version contains in-frame clones alone and is incomplete. The DNA gave D and trimming, while V, J and clone size come from that table. In the table there are about 83,000 clones, around nine tenths of which are singletons. The TCR comes from an elderly man with active or convalescent COVID-19. The sequencing input was peripheral blood. The chain employs TRBV19 and TRBJ2-2; 8 nucleotides agree with TRBD2. CDR3 in DNA: TGTGCCAGTAAACCTAGCGGGCGGAACACCGGGGAGCTGTTTTTT. The encoded protein is CASKPSGRNTGELFF.